A selection of T cell receptor beta chains follows, all from one sample in a study of blood T cell repertoires in COVID-19. Data came from immunoSEQ multiplex PCR; TCRdb stores just in-frame clones and leaves some out. The sample carries approximately 300,000 clones, roughly 90% recorded once. Sequencing input: PBMCs or T cells enriched from blood (not recorded which). These TCRs come from a man aged 55 to 70 who had recovered from COVID-19. The CDR3 runs from the conserved cysteine through the conserved F or W. A D gene is named only where the DNA matches it firmly. A row's size may be missing; if present it is once, few, many or a size class.

CDR3 protein: CAHAREPNTGELFF
CDR3 DNA: TGTGCCCACGCAAGAGAACCGAACACCGGGGAGCTGTTTTTT
clone size: .
J gene: TRBJ2-2
D gene: .
V gene: TRBV2

CDR3 protein: CASSYERPSSYNEQFF
CDR3 DNA: TGTGCCAGCAGTTACGAGCGGCCCTCCTCCTACAATGAGCAGTTCTTC
clone size: .
J gene: TRBJ2-1
D gene: .
V gene: TRBV6-5

CDR3 protein: CASSVVTVVSGSATDTQYF
CDR3 DNA: TGTGCCAGCAGTGTGGTAACGGTGGTGAGCGGGAGTGCGACAGATACGCAGTATTTT
clone size: .
J gene: TRBJ2-3
D gene: TRBD2
V gene: TRBV2

CDR3 protein: CASGRGNNEKLFF
CDR3 DNA: TGTGCCAGCGGAAGGGGCAATAATGAAAAACTGTTTTTT
clone size: .
J gene: TRBJ1-4
D gene: .
V gene: TRBV7-9

CDR3 protein: CASSIATGVNTEAFF
CDR3 DNA: TGTGCCAGTAGTATAGCTACGGGGGTTAACACTGAAGCTTTCTTT
clone size: once
J gene: TRBJ1-1
D gene: .
V gene: TRBV19

CDR3 protein: CASSYLTGDGYTF
CDR3 DNA: TGTGCCAGCAGTTACTTGACAGGGGATGGCTACACCTTC
clone size: .
J gene: TRBJ1-2
D gene: TRBD1
V gene: TRBV6-5

CDR3 protein: CASSPFSQNVGEKLFF
CDR3 DNA: TGTGCCAGCAGTCCGTTTAGCCAGAACGTAGGTGAAAAACTGTTTTTT
clone size: .
J gene: TRBJ1-4
D gene: .
V gene: TRBV28

CDR3 protein: CASSQSGVNYGYTF
CDR3 DNA: TGTGCCAGCAGCCAGTCTGGAGTTAACTATGGCTACACCTTC
clone size: .
J gene: TRBJ1-2
D gene: .
V gene: TRBV14

CDR3 protein: CASSQVVQFTGELFF
CDR3 DNA: TGCGCCAGCAGCCAAGTAGTCCAATTCACCGGGGAGCTGTTTTTT
clone size: .
J gene: TRBJ2-2
D gene: .
V gene: TRBV4-3

CDR3 protein: CASSSDRVRNSPLHF
CDR3 DNA: TGTGCCAGCAGCTCCGACAGGGTACGAAATTCACCCCTCCACTTT
clone size: .
J gene: TRBJ1-6
D gene: TRBD1
V gene: TRBV7-9

CDR3 protein: CASSGLLAGGFNEQFF
CDR3 DNA: TGTGCCAGTAGTGGACTACTAGCGGGAGGATTCAATGAGCAGTTCTTC
clone size: once
J gene: TRBJ2-1
D gene: TRBD2
V gene: TRBV19

CDR3 protein: CASSLNVGRPETQYF
CDR3 DNA: TGTGCCAGCAGCTTAAATGTGGGGCGTCCTGAGACCCAGTACTTC
clone size: .
J gene: TRBJ2-5
D gene: .
V gene: TRBV7-9

CDR3 protein: CASGATSGNTIYF
CDR3 DNA: TGTGCCAGCGGGGCCACCTCTGGAAACACCATATATTTT
clone size: .
J gene: TRBJ1-3
D gene: .
V gene: TRBV3-1/TRBV3-2

CDR3 protein: CASSLETGGWHEQYF
CDR3 DNA: TGTGCCAGCAGCTTGGAGACGGGAGGGTGGCACGAGCAGTACTTC
clone size: .
J gene: TRBJ2-7
D gene: TRBD2
V gene: TRBV7-9

CDR3 protein: CASSLSGGSGSINEQYF
CDR3 DNA: TGTGCCAGCAGTTTATCGGGGGGTAGCGGGAGTATAAACGAGCAGTACTTC
clone size: few
J gene: TRBJ2-7
D gene: TRBD2
V gene: TRBV27

CDR3 protein: CASSSVPGQVAVGRGSNQPQHF
CDR3 DNA: TGTGCCAGCAGTTCCGTCCCGGGACAGGTAGCGGTAGGACGGGGGAGCAATCAGCCCCAGCATTTT
clone size: few
J gene: TRBJ1-5
D gene: TRBD1
V gene: TRBV28

CDR3 protein: CASRRRESLEDEQYF
CDR3 DNA: TGCGCCAGCAGAAGGCGGGAGAGTCTTGAGGACGAGCAGTACTTC
clone size: .
J gene: TRBJ2-7
D gene: TRBD2
V gene: TRBV5-1

CDR3 protein: CASTRTDAGGYTF
CDR3 DNA: TGTGCCAGCACCCGGACTGATGCTGGTGGCTACACCTTC
clone size: .
J gene: TRBJ1-2
D gene: .
V gene: TRBV12-3/TRBV12-4

CDR3 protein: CASYPGDTDTQYF
CDR3 DNA: TGTGCCAGCTACCCCGGGGACACAGATACGCAGTATTTT
clone size: .
J gene: TRBJ2-3
D gene: .
V gene: TRBV2

CDR3 protein: CASSLINQPQHF
CDR3 DNA: TGTGCCAGTAGTTTAATAAATCAGCCCCAGCATTTT
clone size: .
J gene: TRBJ1-5
D gene: .
V gene: TRBV19

CDR3 protein: CASRSKGAGNSPLHF
CDR3 DNA: TGTGCCAGCAGGTCCAAGGGGGCCGGTAATTCACCCCTCCACTTT
clone size: .
J gene: TRBJ1-6
D gene: TRBD1
V gene: TRBV2

CDR3 protein: CSVHGTSGAGSSYEQYF
CDR3 DNA: TGCAGCGTTCACGGGACTAGCGGGGCAGGAAGCTCCTACGAGCAGTACTTC
clone size: .
J gene: TRBJ2-7
D gene: TRBD2
V gene: TRBV29-1

CDR3 protein: CASSLRGTSGSPNTGELFF
CDR3 DNA: TGTGCCAGCAGCTTAAGAGGGACTAGCGGGAGCCCGAACACCGGGGAGCTGTTTTTT
clone size: .
J gene: TRBJ2-2
D gene: TRBD2
V gene: TRBV7-9

CDR3 protein: CASSKGREAGELFF
CDR3 DNA: TGTGCCAGCAGCAAAGGGCGGGAAGCCGGGGAGCTGTTTTTT
clone size: .
J gene: TRBJ2-2
D gene: .
V gene: TRBV21-1

CDR3 protein: CASTRRASGPSNTGELFF
CDR3 DNA: TGCGCCAGCACCCGCAGGGCTAGCGGGCCTTCGAACACCGGGGAGCTGTTTTTT
clone size: .
J gene: TRBJ2-2
D gene: TRBD2
V gene: TRBV4-1

CDR3 protein: CARAEGDTQYF
CDR3 DNA: TGTGCCCGTGCGGAGGGAGATACGCAGTATTTT
clone size: .
J gene: TRBJ2-3
D gene: .
V gene: TRBV30

CDR3 protein: CATSKKWTVGSGANVLTF
CDR3 DNA: TGTGCCACCAGCAAGAAGTGGACAGTCGGCTCTGGGGCCAACGTCCTGACTTTC
clone size: .
J gene: TRBJ2-6
D gene: .
V gene: TRBV24-1

CDR3 protein: CATSPRLGQGKETQYF
CDR3 DNA: TGTGCCACCAGTCCTCGCCTGGGACAGGGGAAAGAGACCCAGTACTTC
clone size: .
J gene: TRBJ2-5
D gene: TRBD1
V gene: TRBV24-1

CDR3 protein: CASSPIGEGRTQETQYF
CDR3 DNA: TGTGCCAGCAGCCCTATCGGGGAGGGACGAACCCAAGAGACCCAGTACTTC
clone size: .
J gene: TRBJ2-5
D gene: TRBD2
V gene: TRBV28

CDR3 protein: CSVSSRGGSYNEQFF
CDR3 DNA: TGCAGCGTGTCCTCCAGGGGCGGCTCCTACAATGAGCAGTTCTTC
clone size: .
J gene: TRBJ2-1
D gene: .
V gene: TRBV29-1

CDR3 protein: CASSLPRGDEQYF
CDR3 DNA: TGTGCCAGCAGCTTGCCTCGGGGGGACGAGCAGTACTTC
clone size: once
J gene: TRBJ2-7
D gene: TRBD2
V gene: TRBV5-4

CDR3 protein: CASSSVTGIAYEQYF
CDR3 DNA: TGTGCCAGCAGTTCCGTTACCGGGATCGCTTACGAGCAGTACTTC
clone size: .
J gene: TRBJ2-7
D gene: .
V gene: TRBV28

CDR3 protein: CASSVSNEQFF
CDR3 DNA: TGTGCCAGTTCCGTTTCTAATGAGCAGTTCTTC
clone size: .
J gene: TRBJ2-1
D gene: .
V gene: TRBV19

CDR3 protein: CASRLAGVGTYEQYF
CDR3 DNA: TGTGCCAGCAGACTAGCGGGAGTAGGGACCTACGAGCAGTACTTC
clone size: .
J gene: TRBJ2-7
D gene: TRBD2
V gene: TRBV6-5

CDR3 protein: CASSAGQGGQETQYF
CDR3 DNA: TGTGCCAGCAGTGCAGGACAGGGGGGACAAGAGACCCAGTACTTC
clone size: .
J gene: TRBJ2-5
D gene: TRBD1
V gene: TRBV2

CDR3 protein: CASSKSQGAYYGYTF
CDR3 DNA: TGTGCCAGCAGTAAAAGCCAGGGGGCCTACTATGGCTACACCTTC
clone size: .
J gene: TRBJ1-2
D gene: TRBD1
V gene: TRBV2

CDR3 protein: CASSARMYYGYTF
CDR3 DNA: TGTGCCAGTAGTGCCAGGATGTACTATGGCTACACCTTC
clone size: .
J gene: TRBJ1-2
D gene: .
V gene: TRBV19

CDR3 protein: CASSWGRGDSKSTDTQYF
CDR3 DNA: TGCGCCAGCAGCTGGGGTCGTGGGGACAGCAAGTCCACAGATACGCAGTATTTT
clone size: .
J gene: TRBJ2-3
D gene: TRBD1
V gene: TRBV5-1

CDR3 protein: CASSLGDGGENSPLHF
CDR3 DNA: TGTGCCAGCAGCTTAGGGGACGGGGGTGAGAATTCACCCCTCCACTTT
clone size: .
J gene: TRBJ1-6
D gene: .
V gene: TRBV7-9

CDR3 protein: CASSQQTSGRTEQYF
CDR3 DNA: TGTGCCAGCAGCCAACAGACTAGCGGGAGAACCGAGCAGTACTTC
clone size: once
J gene: TRBJ2-7
D gene: TRBD2
V gene: TRBV7-2

CDR3 protein: CASRRDTGELFF
CDR3 DNA: TGTGCCAGCCGCAGGGACACCGGGGAGCTGTTTTTT
clone size: .
J gene: TRBJ2-2
D gene: .
V gene: TRBV7-8

CDR3 protein: CASSNHTSARLAKNIQYF
CDR3 DNA: TGTGCCAGCAGCAACCATACTAGCGCCCGGCTAGCCAAAAACATTCAGTACTTC
clone size: few
J gene: TRBJ2-4
D gene: .
V gene: TRBV21-1

CDR3 protein: CASSPRGQAIYEQYF
CDR3 DNA: TGTGCCAGCTCACCACGGGGACAGGCGATCTACGAGCAGTACTTC
clone size: .
J gene: TRBJ2-7
D gene: TRBD1
V gene: TRBV18

CDR3 protein: CASSPPGTSGTHNEQFF
CDR3 DNA: TGCGCCAGCAGCCCCCCCGGGACTAGCGGGACCCACAATGAGCAGTTCTTC
clone size: .
J gene: TRBJ2-1
D gene: TRBD2
V gene: TRBV4-1